Below are 20 T cell receptor beta chains sequenced from a single sample in a study of vaccination and CD4 T cells after COVID-19. The treatment is: roughly 10-day PBMC culture with coronavirus spike peptide pools or control peptides (ViraFEST assay). These receptors' targets are unknown. Cultured CD4+ T cell DNA was sequenced using the Oncomine TCR Beta short-read assay. MiXCR was run by TCRdb on the PCR reads, yielding one entry per CDR3 protein. The sample has roughly 12,000 distinct CDR3 sequences; 30% to 40% are singletons. The sample was CD4+ T cells from blood, cultured in vitro, taken after SARS-CoV-2 vaccination. The receptors come from a human donor who had recovered from COVID-19.

The J gene is TRBJ2-3, the V gene TRBV11-3; D remains ambiguous. CDR3 length: 14 amino acids. Germline lookup yields CDR1 SGHNT and CDR2 YENEEA. Trimming shortened V by 5 bases and J by 3 bases, and 12 bases separated the two germline ends. DNA for the CDR3: TGTGCCAGCAGCCAAACGCCGACTACAGATACGCAGTATTTT. Its protein is CASSQTPTTDTQYF. Looking up the rest from reference TRBV11-3 and TRBJ2-3 gives the full variable domain: EAGVVQSPRYKIIEKKQPVAFWCNPISGHNTLYWYLQNLGQGPELLIRYENEEAVDDSQLPKDRFSAERLKGVDSTLKIQPAELGDSAVYLCASSQTPTTDTQYFGPGTRLTVL.

With respect to this clonotype: The junction departs from germline at one end; a sequencing error may be responsible. V usage is TRBV12-3 or TRBV12-4 and J usage is TRBJ1-5, with D perhaps matching TRBD1 (5 bases). The CDR3 is 14 residues long. CDR3 DNA: TGTGCCAGCAGTTTGGGCGGCGGATCGGGGCCCCGGCATTTT. It yields the protein CASSLGGGSGPRHF.

The chain recombines TRBV11-2 with TRBJ2-7; D call uncertain. V was cut by 1 base and J by 2 bases, with 12 bases left in between. There are 15 residues in the CDR3. Germline assignment: CDR1 SGHAT and CDR2 FQNNGV. The DNA for the CDR3 is TGTGCCAGCAGCTTAGTGTATCCGAGTACCTACGAGCAGTACTTC. Translating it yields CASSLVYPSTYEQYF.

The chain has TRBV20-1 and TRBJ2-7; 11 bases agree with TRBD2. This CDR3 is 13 amino acids long. The germline gives CDR1 DFQATT, CDR2 SNEGSKA (reference sequence). Trimming took 5 bases from V and 4 from J; bases not matched to a gene: 4. The CDR3 DNA sequence: TGCAGTGCTCCGTTAGCGGGAGGGTACGAGCAGTACTTC. It yields the protein CSAPLAGGYEQYF.

This chain uses TRBV6-2 or TRBV6-3 with TRBJ1-2; 10 bases map to TRBD1. CDR1 MNHEY and CDR2 SVGEGT come from the germline V gene. This CDR3 is 14 amino acids long. With 5 bases clipped from V and 8 bases from J, the junction kept 8 bases outside the gene matches. In DNA, the CDR3 is TGTGCCAGCAGTGTCGGGACAGGGGCAGAGGGCTACACCTTC. Translation: CASSVGTGAEGYTF.

V usage is TRBV7-9 and J usage is TRBJ2-7; D not certain. The germline V and J ends were trimmed by 1 base and 7 bases, with 8 bases remaining between them. This CDR3 comprises 12 residues. Germline CDR1 SEHNR, CDR2 FQNEAQ (reference sequence). The CDR3 bases are TGTGCCAGCAGCTTAGGGGGTAGGGAGCAGTACTTC. Protein product: CASSLGGREQYF.

Only a few counts were recorded for this clonotype. The chain couples TRBV7-2 to TRBJ2-1, with a tentative D call TRBD1 (6 bases). Deletions cut 2 bases from V and 10 bases from J, with 9 bases between. This CDR3 contains 12 residues. In germline, CDR1 is SGHTA, CDR2 FQGNSA. For the CDR3, the DNA is TGTGCCAGCAGCTTATTGGGGACAGAGCAGTTCTTC. It specifies CASSLLGTEQFF. The variable domain in full, with the rest retrieved from reference TRBV7-2 and TRBJ2-1, is GAGVSQSPSNKVTEKGKDVELRCDPISGHTALYWYRQSLGQGLEFLIYFQGNSAPDKSGLPSDRFSAERTGGSVSTLTIQRTQQEDSAVYLCASSLLGTEQFFGPGTRLTVL.

This clonotype was observed a few times. The rearrangement uses TRBV2 and TRBJ1-5; D might be TRBD1 (6 bases). The CDR3 spans 14 residues. The V end was cut by 0 bases, the J end by 9 bases, with 12 bases between. Germline-derived CDR1 and CDR2 are SNHLY and FYNNEI. As DNA, the CDR3 is TGTGCCAGCAGTGAAGCGGGGTGGGGGCTGCCCCAGCATTTT. Translating it yields CASSEAGWGLPQHF. Using reference TRBV2 and TRBJ1-5 for the parts outside the CDR3, the full variable domain is EPEVTQTPSHQVTQMGQEVILRCVPISNHLYFYWYRQILGQKVEFLVSFYNNEISEKSEIFDDQFSVERPDGSNFTLKIRSTKLEDSAMYFCASSEAGWGLPQHFGDGTRLSIL.

CDR3 protein: CASSTDREDEQYF. The CDR3 DNA follows: TGTGCCAGCAGTACCGACAGGGAAGACGAGCAGTACTTC. The chain is built from TRBV28 and TRBJ2-7, with 7 bases lining up with TRBD1. With 5 bases clipped from V and 5 bases from J, the junction kept 6 bases outside the gene matches. The CDR3 consists of 13 residues. The germline CDR1 and CDR2 sequences are MDHEN and SYDVKM.

Only a few counts were recorded for this clonotype. The J gene is TRBJ2-7, the V gene TRBV20-1; D gene ambiguous. The CDR3 covers 14 residues. The V end was cut by 3 bases, the J end by 6 bases, with 18 bases between. The germline CDR1 and CDR2 sequences are DFQATT and SNEGSKA (reference sequence). The CDR3, as DNA: TGCAGTGCTAGCAGCCCACTCACGTCCACCGAGCAGTACTTC. It translates to CSASSPLTSTEQYF.

The count of this clonotype is one. V is TRBV29-1 and J is TRBJ2-3; 9 bases are a match to TRBD1. V trimming: 7 bases; J trimming: 6 bases; junction bases outside the gene matches: 17. CDR3 length equals 16 residues. Germline V CDR1 and CDR2: SQVTM, ANQGSEA. CDR3 sequence (DNA): TGCAGCGCTGGAGCTGAGACAGGGGGGATCCTTGATACGCAGTATTTT. It codes for CSAGAETGGILDTQYF.

This clonotype occurred a few times. This chain joins TRBV7-2 and TRBJ1-2; D gene ambiguous. The CDR3 is made up of 15 amino acids. V shed 0 bases and J shed 4 bases, with 12 bases lying between them. Per the germline V gene, CDR1 is SGHTA and CDR2 is FQGNSA. This CDR3 is CASSLAPQEPYGYTF. The CDR3, as DNA: TGTGCCAGCAGCTTAGCGCCCCAGGAGCCCTATGGCTACACCTTC.

The chain joins TRBV28 to TRBJ1-5, with 8 bases lining up with TRBD1. CDR1 is MDHEN and CDR2 is SYDVKM in the germline V gene. The CDR3 runs to 16 residues. The trim removed 7 bases at V and 0 bases at J, leaving 8 bases unmatched. The CDR3 DNA follows: TGTGCCAGCACCGTCTCCACAGGGGGTAGCAATCAGCCCCAGCATTTT. Its protein is CASTVSTGGSNQPQHF.

This sequence joins TRBV12-3 or TRBV12-4 and TRBJ1-3; no definite D call. Trimming took 3 bases from V and 2 from J, leaving 8 bases between them. The CDR3 has 14 amino acids. CDR3 protein: CASSLSGPGNTIYF. The CDR3 DNA reads TGTGCCAGCAGTTTGTCCGGACCTGGAAACACCATATATTTT.

This chain links TRBV12-3 or TRBV12-4 with TRBJ2-7, with D maybe TRBD2 (5 bases). CDR3 length: 14 amino acids. Trimming left V 7 bases short and J 3 bases short, with 16 bases between. This CDR3 is CASTLGATVYEQYF. The CDR3, as DNA: TGTGCCAGCACCCTGGGAGCAACTGTCTACGAGCAGTACTTC.

This rearrangement joins TRBV7-2 to TRBJ1-5; the D is unclear. From germline, CDR1 is SGHTA and CDR2 FQGNSA. The CDR3 covers 13 residues. V was shortened by 5 bases and J by 3 bases, with 8 bases between the two germline ends. CDR3 region: CASSVRFNQPQHF. The DNA for the CDR3 is TGTGCCAGCAGCGTAAGGTTCAATCAGCCCCAGCATTTT.

This clonotype was counted between two and nine times. This sequence joins TRBV25-1 and TRBJ1-2; possible D gene TRBD1, 5 bases. Trimming shortened V by 3 bases and J by 1 base, and 9 bases separated the two germline ends. This CDR3 contains 14 residues. Germline CDR1 and CDR2: MGHDK and SYGVNS. DNA for the CDR3: TGTGCCAGCAGTGACTGGACACTTAACTATGGCTACACCTTC. Translation: CASSDWTLNYGYTF.

The rearrangement links TRBV6-2 or TRBV6-3 to TRBJ1-5; 11 bases align to TRBD1. The CDR3 is 13 residues long. Germline V lookup: CDR1 MNHEY, CDR2 SVGEGT. Trimming cost V 6 bases and J 9 bases; bases outside gene matches: 4. DNA of the CDR3: TGTGCCAGCAGGGGACAGGGGGTTTGGCCCCAGCATTTT. It encodes CASRGQGVWPQHF.

The rearrangement joins TRBV7-2 to TRBJ2-1; TRBD2 agrees at 9 bases. V was clipped by 2 bases and J by 4 bases; unmatched bases: 3. The CDR3 contains 15 residues. The germline V gene encodes CDR1 SGHTA and CDR2 FQGNSA. The CDR3 DNA reads as TGTGCCAGCAGCTTACTAGCGGGAAGTTACAATGAGCAGTTCTTC. Amino acids: CASSLLAGSYNEQFF. The whole variable domain, filled in from reference TRBV7-2 and TRBJ2-1, reads GAGVSQSPSNKVTEKGKDVELRCDPISGHTALYWYRQSLGQGLEFLIYFQGNSAPDKSGLPSDRFSAERTGGSVSTLTIQRTQQEDSAVYLCASSLLAGSYNEQFFGPGTRLTVL.

This clonotype was found a few times. The CDR3 loop is CSASLAGHTDTQYF. CDR3 sequence (DNA): TGCAGTGCAAGTCTAGCGGGCCACACAGATACGCAGTATTTT. V is TRBV20-1 and J is TRBJ2-3; 8 bases match TRBD2. The V gene end was trimmed by 6 bases and the J gene end by 2 bases; junction bases not matched to a gene: 7. The germline V gene has CDR1 DFQATT and CDR2 SNEGSKA (reference sequence). The CDR3 is 14 amino acids.